The subject of this entry is one TCR beta chain. The sample originates from a study of blood T cell repertoires in COVID-19. The J segment lost 11 bases and the V segment lost 6 bases, leaving 13 bases of the junction unmatched. The germline V gene has CDR1 MDHEN and CDR2 SYDVKM. The CDR3 consists of 14 residues. Libraries were prepared by immunoSEQ multiplex PCR; TCRdb keeps only in-frame clonotypes and omits some of them. The data show about 200,000 clones, approximately 90% seen once. The chain uses TRBV28 and TRBJ1-1; 9 bases are shared with TRBD1. The receptor's source is a man in his forties with active or convalescent COVID-19. The sequenced material came from peripheral blood. In DNA form, the CDR3 reads TGTGCCAGCAGCCAGACAGGGGGGGCATTTGACGCTTTCTTT. Its translation is CASSQTGGAFDAFF.